This T cell receptor beta chain comes out of a study of blood T cell repertoires in COVID-19. About the research overall: Researchers got acute and convalescent COVID-19 samples from the United States, Italy and Spain. From T cells, B-cell-depleted T cells, or PBMCs came the material, which was cDNA or gDNA.

Per germline, CDR1 MNHEY and CDR2 SVGAGI. The CDR3 length is 15 residues. V gave up 6 bases and J gave up 1 base; unmatched junction bases: 8. Study processing details: By means of reference gene primer amplification, nucleated cell counts were estimated. The assay was immunoSEQ multiplex PCR, and TCRdb's table has in-frame clones only and misses some. V and J calls plus clone size are reproduced from that table; the DNA served to infer D and trimming. The sample includes 200,000 or so clones, approximately 83% of them seen just once. Participant ages covered 18 to 89 years across 20 to 30 US areas. The specimen sequenced was PBMCs or T cells enriched from blood (not recorded which). This TCR came from a man aged 40-49 years who had recovered from COVID-19. V and J are TRBV6-5 and TRBJ1-2; 7 bases are a match to TRBD1. The CDR3 region has the DNA TGTGCCAGCAGCCTAGACAGGGCTTATAACTATGGCTACACCTTC. Amino acids: CASSLDRAYNYGYTF.